This T cell receptor beta chain is from a study of CXCR3-negative and CXCR3-positive naive CD8 T cells. Whole-study results and caveats: Memory cells differed in TRBV-TRBJ usage, but naive CXCR3-negative and CXCR3-positive cells had similar usage.

Germline CDR1 is GTSNPN and CDR2 is SVGIG (reference sequence). This CDR3 has 15 amino acids. As to this clonotype: Its antigen remains unidentified.

The libraries of TRB cDNA were constructed through 5' RACE using UMI labels. TCRdb reprocessed the 5' RACE reads and reports one entry per CDR3 protein, with no DNA. The repertoire table contains some 56,000 distinct CDR3 sequences. This receptor was taken from a human donor in good health. Some clones in this sample may be carry-over from other donors' samples. Sequencing was done on a sample of memory CD8+ T cells from blood. V usage is TRBV30 and J usage is TRBJ1-5. The chain's CDR3 is CAWGEEHYSNQPQHF. The full variable domain, with the rest looked up from reference TRBV30 and TRBJ1-5, is SQTIHQWPATLVQPVGSPLSLECTVEGTSNPNLYWYRQAAGRGLQLLFYSVGIGQISSEVPQNLSASRPQDRQFILSSKKLLLSDSGFYLCAWGEEHYSNQPQHFGDGTRLSIL.